This T cell receptor beta chain was obtained from a study of blood T cell repertoires in COVID-19. Source study methods: Reference gene primer amplification gave estimated nucleated cell counts. Sequencing was performed with immunoSEQ multiplex PCR; in TCRdb, only in-frame clones are kept and a portion is missing. V and J calls and clone size are those listed in that table; D and trimming were worked out from the DNA. There are about 160,000 clones in the sample; 80% to 85% occur only once, and about 14% lies in the top ten. V lost 0 bases to trimming and J lost 3 bases, with 13 bases between them. Germline V lookup: CDR1 SGDLS, CDR2 YYNGEE. This CDR3 region has 15 residues.

The receptor was isolated from a man aged 18-30 years with active or convalescent COVID-19. What was sequenced was peripheral blood. The chain uses TRBV9 and TRBJ2-7, with D perhaps TRBD2 (5 bases). The CDR3 spells CASSVGPDRDYEQYF. The CDR3 nucleotides read TGTGCCAGCAGCGTAGGGCCCGATCGGGACTACGAGCAGTACTTC.